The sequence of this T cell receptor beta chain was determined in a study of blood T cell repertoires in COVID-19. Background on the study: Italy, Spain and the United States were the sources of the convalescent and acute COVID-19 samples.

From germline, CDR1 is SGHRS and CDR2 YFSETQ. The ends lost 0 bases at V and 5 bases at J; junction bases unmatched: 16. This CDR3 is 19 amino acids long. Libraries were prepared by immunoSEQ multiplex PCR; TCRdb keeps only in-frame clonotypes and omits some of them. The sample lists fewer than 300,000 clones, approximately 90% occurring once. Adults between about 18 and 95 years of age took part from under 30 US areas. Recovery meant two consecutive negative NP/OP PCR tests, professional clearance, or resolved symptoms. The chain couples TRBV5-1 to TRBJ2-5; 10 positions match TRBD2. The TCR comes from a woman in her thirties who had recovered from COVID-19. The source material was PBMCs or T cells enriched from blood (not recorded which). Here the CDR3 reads CASSLDWASGRVQEETQYF. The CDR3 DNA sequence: TGCGCCAGCAGCTTGGATTGGGCTAGCGGGAGAGTACAAGAGGAGACCCAGTACTTC. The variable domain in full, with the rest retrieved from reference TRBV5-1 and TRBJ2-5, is KAGVTQTPRYLIKTRGQQVTLSCSPISGHRSVSWYQQTPGQGLQFLFEYFSETQRNKGNFPGRFSGRQFSNSRSEMNVSTLELGDSALYLCASSLDWASGRVQEETQYFGPGTRLLVL.